The present T cell receptor beta chain was sequenced within a study of T cell responses to AZD1222 COVID-19 vaccine. General study results and limits: Dominant CD4 TCR responses targeted spike regions 160-218 and 743-854. Females made up more of the donors, who were largely white British, and clonal diversity may have come out too low. Breadth and depth of Spike-specific TCRs rose after two AZD1222 doses.

Here immunoSEQ multiplex PCR was the method, and the copy in TCRdb shows in-frame clones only, minus some. The sample records nearly 110,000 clones, 80% to 95% being singletons. Points on this clone: Its specificity is unknown.

Some second doses came at about 4 weeks and others at about 12 weeks; these were pooled. The source material was peripheral blood, sampled 28 days after the second AZD1222 dose. This receptor was obtained from an adult who received the AZD1222 COVID-19 vaccine.

The CDR3 here is CASPKGPTYNEQFF. Written as DNA, the CDR3 is TGTGCCAGCCCAAAGGGTCCGACATACAATGAGCAGTTCTTC. The chain carries TRBV7-9 and TRBJ2-1; D not resolved. This CDR3 comprises 14 residues. V lost 8 bases to trimming and J lost 4 bases, with 15 bases between them. Germline V gene data show CDR1 as SEHNR and CDR2 as FQNEAQ (reference sequence).